The sequence of this T cell receptor beta chain was determined in a study of T cell responses to AZD1222 COVID-19 vaccine. Study results and limitations: Nearly half of the spike-specific TCRs reportedly recognize variant regions that carry no mutations.

The data were produced by immunoSEQ multiplex PCR, yet TCRdb's version contains in-frame clones alone and is incomplete. This repertoire shows 100,000 to 150,000 clones, roughly 88% found once; its top ten account for about 4.4%. With respect to this clone: What it binds is unknown.

V was cut by 4 bases and J by 0 bases, with 16 bases left in between. The CDR3 extends over 17 amino acids. In germline, CDR1 is SEHNR, CDR2 FQNEAQ (reference sequence). This sequence was found in an adult in good health. The input for sequencing was peripheral blood, taken on day 0 of MenACWY control vaccination. This chain links TRBV7-9 with TRBJ1-5; D remains unclear. The CDR3 DNA sequence: TGTGCCAGCAGCTCGGGGTTTGGCAGAGATAGCAATCAGCCCCAGCATTTT. Translation: CASSSGFGRDSNQPQHF.